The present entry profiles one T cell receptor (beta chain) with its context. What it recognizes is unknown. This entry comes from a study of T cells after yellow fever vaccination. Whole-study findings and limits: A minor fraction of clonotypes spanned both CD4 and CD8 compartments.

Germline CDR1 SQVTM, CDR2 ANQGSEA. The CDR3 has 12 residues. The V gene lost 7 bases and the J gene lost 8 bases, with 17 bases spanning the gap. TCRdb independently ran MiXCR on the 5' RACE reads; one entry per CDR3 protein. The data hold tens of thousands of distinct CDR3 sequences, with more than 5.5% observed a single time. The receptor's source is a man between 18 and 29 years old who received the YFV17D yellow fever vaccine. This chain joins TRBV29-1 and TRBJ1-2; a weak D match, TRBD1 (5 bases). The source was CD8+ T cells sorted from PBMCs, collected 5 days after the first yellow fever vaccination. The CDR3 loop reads CSAAEGIGGYTF. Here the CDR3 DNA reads TGCAGCGCTGCCGAGGGGATTGGGGGCTACACCTTC. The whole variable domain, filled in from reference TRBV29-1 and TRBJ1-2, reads SAVISQKPSRDICQRGTSLTIQCQVDSQVTMMFWYRQQPGQSLTLIATANQGSEATYESGFVIDKFPISRPNLTFSTLTVSNMSPEDSSIYLCSAAEGIGGYTFGSGTRLTVV.